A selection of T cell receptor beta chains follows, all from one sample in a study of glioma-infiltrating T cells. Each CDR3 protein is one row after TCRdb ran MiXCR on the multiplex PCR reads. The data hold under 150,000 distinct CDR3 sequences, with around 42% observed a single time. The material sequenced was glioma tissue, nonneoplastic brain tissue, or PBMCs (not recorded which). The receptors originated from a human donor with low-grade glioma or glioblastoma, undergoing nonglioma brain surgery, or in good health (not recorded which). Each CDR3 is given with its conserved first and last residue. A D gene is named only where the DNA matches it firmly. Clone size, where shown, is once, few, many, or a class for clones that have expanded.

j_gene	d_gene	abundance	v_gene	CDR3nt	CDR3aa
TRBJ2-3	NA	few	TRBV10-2	TGCGCCAGCAGACTGGGGGGCAGGGACACAGATACGCAGTATTTT	CASRLGGRDTDTQYF
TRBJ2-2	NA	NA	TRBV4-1	TGCGCCAGCAGCCAATCTAGGGTCGGCAGAAATACCGGGGAGCTGTTTTTT	CASSQSRVGRNTGELFF
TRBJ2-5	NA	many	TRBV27	TGTGCCAGCGCAGGACTCAGCCAAGAGACCCAGTACTTC	CASAGLSQETQYF
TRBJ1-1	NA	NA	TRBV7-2	TGTGCCAGCAGCTTAAGGGGTTCTGAAGCTTTCTTT	CASSLRGSEAFF
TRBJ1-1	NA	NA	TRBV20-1	TGCAGTGCTAGAGTGCCCGGGCCCACTGAAGCTTTCTTT	CSARVPGPTEAFF
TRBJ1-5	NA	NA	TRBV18	TGTGCCAGCTCACCTAGAAAAAATCAGCCCCAGCATTTT	CASSPRKNQPQHF
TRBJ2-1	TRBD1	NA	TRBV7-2	TGTGCCAGCAGCTTAGCGACAGGGGGCACGGATGAGCAGTTCTTC	CASSLATGGTDEQFF
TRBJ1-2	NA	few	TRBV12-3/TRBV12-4	TGTGCCAGCAGTTTCAGGTGGGACTATGGCTACACCTTC	CASSFRWDYGYTF
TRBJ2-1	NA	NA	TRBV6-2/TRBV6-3	TGTGCCAGCAGTTACACTAGTATGGGGCCTGAGCAGTTCTTC	CASSYTSMGPEQFF
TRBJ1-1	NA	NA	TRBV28	TGTGCCAGCTCCAGCAGCCACACTGAAGATTTCTTT	CASSSSHTEDFF
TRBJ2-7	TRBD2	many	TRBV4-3	TGCGCCAGCAGCCAAGACGGGACTAGCTTAGAGCAGTACTTC	CASSQDGTSLEQYF
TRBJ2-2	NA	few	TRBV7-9	TGTGCCAGCAGCTTAGCGTCGACAGGAGACACCGGGGAGCTGTTTTTT	CASSLASTGDTGELFF
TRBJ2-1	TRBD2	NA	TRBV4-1	TGCGCCAGCAGCCAGGAGGGGCTAGCGGGAGCGGGGCGTGACAATGAGCAGTTCTTC	CASSQEGLAGAGRDNEQFF
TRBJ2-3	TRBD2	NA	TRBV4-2	TGTGCCAGCAGCCCCATAGCGGGAGAAGGCGTACAGATACGCAGTAAGCCTACGCAGTATTTT	CASSPIAGEGVQIRSKPTQYF
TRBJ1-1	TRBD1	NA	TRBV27	TGTGCCAGCAGCCGGACAGGGGACACTGAAGCTTCCTTT	CASSRTGDTEASF
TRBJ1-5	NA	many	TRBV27	TGTGCCAGCAGCCCCGACGGCAGCAATCAGCCCCAGCATTTT	CASSPDGSNQPQHF
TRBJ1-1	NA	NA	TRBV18	TGTGCCAGCTCACCACCGGGGATCAGGAACACTGAAGCTTTCTTT	CASSPPGIRNTEAFF
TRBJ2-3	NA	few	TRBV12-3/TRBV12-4	TGTGCCAGCAAAATCTGGGATACGCAGTATTTT	CASKIWDTQYF
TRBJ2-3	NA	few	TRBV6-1	TGTGCCAGCAGTAAACGACCCGGGGCCGCAGATACGCAGTATTTT	CASSKRPGAADTQYF
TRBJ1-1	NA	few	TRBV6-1	TGTGCCAGCAGCCCCTGGGGAGGCGGCACTGAAGCTTTCTTT	CASSPWGGGTEAFF
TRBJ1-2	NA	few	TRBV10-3	TGTGCCATCAGTGATCCCGGCAACGGACAGACTAACTATGGCTACACCTTC	CAISDPGNGQTNYGYTF
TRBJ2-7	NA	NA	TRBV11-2	TGTGCCAGCAGCTCCTATAGGGAGCAGCAGTACTTC	CASSSYREQQYF
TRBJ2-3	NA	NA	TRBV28	TGTGCCAGCAGTTTTCTAACTAGCTGGACTAGCACAGATACGCAGTATTTT	CASSFLTSWTSTDTQYF
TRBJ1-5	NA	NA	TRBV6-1	TGTGCCAGCAGTCACGGGACCGGCAGTGGTCAGCCCCAGCATTTT	CASSHGTGSGQPQHF
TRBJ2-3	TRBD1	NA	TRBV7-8	TGTGCCAGCAGTATAAAATTCGGACAGGGATCAGCAGATATGCAGTATTTT	CASSIKFGQGSADMQYF
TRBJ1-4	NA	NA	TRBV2	TGTGCCAGCAGTGAAGCGGAAGATGAAAAACTGTTTTTT	CASSEAEDEKLFF
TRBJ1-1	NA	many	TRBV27	TGTGCCAGCGGCCTATCAGGCACTGAAGCTTTCTTT	CASGLSGTEAFF
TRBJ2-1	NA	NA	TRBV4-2	TGTGCCAGCAGCCAAGATGTTACTAGCTACAATGAGCAGTTCTTC	CASSQDVTSYNEQFF
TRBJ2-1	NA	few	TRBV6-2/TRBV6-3	TGTGCCAGCAGTGAAATCAATGAGCAGTTCTTC	CASSEINEQFF
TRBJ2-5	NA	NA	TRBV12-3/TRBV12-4	TGTGCCAGCAGTGACGGCTACGCGGAGACCCAGTACTTC	CASSDGYAETQYF
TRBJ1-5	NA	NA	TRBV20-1	TGCAGTGCTAGATACGCGAATCAGCCCCAGCATTTT	CSARYANQPQHF
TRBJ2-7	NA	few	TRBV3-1	TGTGCCAGCAGCCAACCGGGGACATCCTACGAGCAGTACTTC	CASSQPGTSYEQYF
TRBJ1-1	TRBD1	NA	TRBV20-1	TGCAGTGCTGGGATGCCGGGACAGCATTTTGAAGCTTTCTTT	CSAGMPGQHFEAFF
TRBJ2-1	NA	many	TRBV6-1	TGTGCCAGCACCACCCAGCCCTCGCAGGGTAATGAGCAGTTCTTC	CASTTQPSQGNEQFF
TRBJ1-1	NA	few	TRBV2	TGTGCCAGCAGTGTCGCGGAAGCGGCTGAAGCTTTCTTT	CASSVAEAAEAFF
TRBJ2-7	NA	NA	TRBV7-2	TGTGCCAGCAGATTATCTATGGGGGAAGCGGGGCAGTACTTC	CASRLSMGEAGQYF
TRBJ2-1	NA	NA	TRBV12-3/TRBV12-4	TGTGCCAGTAGCGGATCCTACAATGAGCAGTTCTTC	CASSGSYNEQFF
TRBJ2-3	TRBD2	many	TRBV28	TGTGCCAGCAGTTTACGAAGGACTAGCGGGAGCACAGATACGCAGTATTTT	CASSLRRTSGSTDTQYF
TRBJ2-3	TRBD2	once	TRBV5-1	TGCGCCAGCAGCTTTAGCGGGAGGCCAGATACGCAGTATTTT	CASSFSGRPDTQYF
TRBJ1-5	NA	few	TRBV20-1	TGCAGTGCTAGGAGGGACAATAGCAATCAGCCCCAGCATTTT	CSARRDNSNQPQHF
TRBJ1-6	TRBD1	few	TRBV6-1	TGTGCCAGCAGTCAACAGGGGATCGGTAATTCACCCCTCCACTTT	CASSQQGIGNSPLHF
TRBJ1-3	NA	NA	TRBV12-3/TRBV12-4	TGTGCCAGCAGATATGATAACTCTGGAAACACCATATATTTT	CASRYDNSGNTIYF
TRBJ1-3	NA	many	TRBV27	TGTGCCAGCAGTTTAGCATTCGGTGGAAACACCATATATTTT	CASSLAFGGNTIYF
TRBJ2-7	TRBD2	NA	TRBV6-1	TGTGCCAGCAGCGACCGGACTAGCGTGTCGCGCGAGCAGTACTTC	CASSDRTSVSREQYF
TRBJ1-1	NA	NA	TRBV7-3	TGTGCCAGCAGCTCCGGACCTATGAACACTGAAGCTTTCTTT	CASSSGPMNTEAFF
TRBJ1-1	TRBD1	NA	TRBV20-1	TGCAGTGCTAGTGGACAGGCCATTGAAGCTTTCTTT	CSASGQAIEAFF
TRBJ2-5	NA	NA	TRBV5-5	TGTGCCAGCAGCCCACCCGTGATGGAGACCCAGTACTTC	CASSPPVMETQYF
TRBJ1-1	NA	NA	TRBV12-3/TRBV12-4	TGTGCCAGCAGTTTAAGGGCTCGGGTCACTGAAGCTTTCTTT	CASSLRARVTEAFF
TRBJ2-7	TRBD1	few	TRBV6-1	TGTGCCAGCAGGACCGGGACAGGGGTGAGCGAGCAGTACTTC	CASRTGTGVSEQYF
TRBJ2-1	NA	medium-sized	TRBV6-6	TGTGCCAGCAGTTACTCCCGGGGCCATGAGCAGTTCTTC	CASSYSRGHEQFF
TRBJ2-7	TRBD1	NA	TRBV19	TGTGCCAGTAGTCCCGGGACAGGCTACGAGCAGTACTTC	CASSPGTGYEQYF
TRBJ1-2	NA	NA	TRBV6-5	TGTGCCAGCAATAGGGCCCTGTCGGGTCCGGGCTACACCTTC	CASNRALSGPGYTF
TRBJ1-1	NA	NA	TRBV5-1	TGCGCCAGCAGCTTGGGGGAACACACTGAAGCTTTCTTT	CASSLGEHTEAFF